These T cell receptor beta chains were read from a single sample in a study of cytomegalovirus exposure and HLA in healthy donors. TCRdb's copy holds only in-frame clones and misses some; the assay was immunoSEQ multiplex PCR. The table has under 200,000 clones, approximately 96% seen once. Sequencing was carried out using PBMCs. The receptors here all came from a woman under 30 in good health and CMV-seronegative. The CDR3 runs from the conserved cysteine through the conserved F or W. Fields, in order: V gene, clone size, CDR3 protein. For some rows the clone size is stated as once, few or many, or as a class when expanded; others skip it.

>TRBV9|NA
CASSVGGPGTGSYGYTF
>TRBV2|NA
CASSGSGEQFF
>TRBV10-3|NA
CAISERLADDTDTQYF
>TRBV4-1|NA
CASSQALLAGGQTGELFF
>TRBV6-5|once
CASSYSPGAGNTIYF
>TRBV7-6|NA
CASSHGLAGGRETQYF
>TRBV19|NA
CASSKRDRRNSNQPQHF
>TRBV9|NA
CASSVTGDTDTQYF
>TRBV4-2|once
CASSQTEGTSGGPGDTQYF
>TRBV5-1|NA
CASSLGGFRSGANVLTF
>TRBV7-8|NA
CASSFRGGGQPQHF
>TRBV2|NA
CASSREATNYGYTF
>TRBV27|NA
CASSFGGANEQFF
>TRBV7-2|NA
CASSLGQGNNQPQHF
>TRBV18|NA
CASSPEVGFYGYTF
>TRBV11-2|NA
CASSFGGNTEAFF
>TRBV7-2|NA
CASSLSAGGLFLGEQYF
>TRBV6-1|NA
CASSVEAGANVLTF
>TRBV7-2|NA
CASSLVGGDDEQFF
>TRBV18|NA
CASSPPRGSNYGYTF
>TRBV7-3|once
CAEGGDTGELFF
>TRBV9|NA
CASSGYRGAETQYF
>TRBV9|NA
CASSVFSAGGYNEQFF
>TRBV5-1|NA
CASSLAGSGGPVDTQYF
>TRBV19|NA
CASSAGGLNNSPLHF
>TRBV5-6|NA
CASSSGTGGSTEAFF